This TCR beta chain was identified during a study of CD8 T cells in Susac syndrome. RNA, at about 0.45 to 1 ug, was reverse transcribed with random hexamers. TCRdb itself ran the immunoSEQ multiplex PCR reads through MiXCR, one entry per CDR3 protein. The sample lists almost 450,000 distinct CDR3 sequences; more than 70% were seen once. This receptor was obtained from a human donor with multiple sclerosis. The sample taken for sequencing was CD8+ T cells from PBMCs.

The CDR3 is CASSSPPRTSGSWFCEQYF. The CDR3 region has the DNA TGTGCCAGCAGTTCCCCCCCACGAACTAGCGGGAGTTGGTTCTGCGAGCAGTACTTC. The chain joins TRBV28 to TRBJ2-7; 11 positions match TRBD2. V was clipped by 4 bases and J by 6 bases; unmatched bases: 20. The germline CDR1 and CDR2 sequences are MDHEN and SYDVKM. The CDR3 consists of 19 residues.